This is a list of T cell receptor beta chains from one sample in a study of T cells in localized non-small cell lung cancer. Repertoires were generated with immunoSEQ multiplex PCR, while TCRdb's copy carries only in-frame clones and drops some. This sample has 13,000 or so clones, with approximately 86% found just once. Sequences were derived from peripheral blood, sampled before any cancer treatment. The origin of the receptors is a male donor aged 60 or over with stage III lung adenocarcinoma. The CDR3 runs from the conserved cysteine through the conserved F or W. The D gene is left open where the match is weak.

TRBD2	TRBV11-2	CASSLGRGGLYEQFF
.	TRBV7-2	CASSFRASGNTIYF
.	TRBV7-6	CASSRVSGTGYQETQYF
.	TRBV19	CASSSSGLSYEQYF
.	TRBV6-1	CASSFALDQPQHF
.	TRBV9	CASSVGGGGGHTNYGYTF
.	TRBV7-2	CASTRDRGSYEQYF
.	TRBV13	CASSFPGSEKLFF
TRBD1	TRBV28	CASSRGQLFYGYTF
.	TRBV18	CASSFRGGGEDTQYF
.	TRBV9	CASSIERLQNTGELFF
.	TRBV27	CASRNPGPNTEAFF
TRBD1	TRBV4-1	CASSPPEERTGGYNSPLHF
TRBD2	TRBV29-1	CSSRNGLAEANEQFF
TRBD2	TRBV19	CASSQFWTSDQQETQYF
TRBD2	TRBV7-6	CASRMAGGQETQYF
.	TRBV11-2	CASRPMPTAMNTEAFF
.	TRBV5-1	CASSLQGGKNPYNEQFF
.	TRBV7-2	CASSLSGGRVVNYGYTF
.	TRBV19	CASRWGHMGGGLGNQPQHF
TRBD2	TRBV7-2	CASSLDGGDAHYEQYF
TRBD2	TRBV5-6	CASRLGLAGITDTQYF
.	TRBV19	CASTKQTTNTGELFF
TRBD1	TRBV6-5	CASSYGTGQGYTF
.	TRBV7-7	CASSLGVSGTNEKLFF
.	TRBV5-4	CASSLNGRVSEQYF
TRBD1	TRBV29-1	CSAALTGSYGYTF
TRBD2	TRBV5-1	CASSWEGFPPTDTQYF
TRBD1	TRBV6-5	CASTLGTDYGYTF
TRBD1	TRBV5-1	CASSRGTGDADTQYF
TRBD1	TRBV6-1	CASKGQGDQPQHF
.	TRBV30	CAWSGEAGRGYNEQFF
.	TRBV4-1	CASSKAPGGPGRSETYEQYF
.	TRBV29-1	CSVAVNTEAFF
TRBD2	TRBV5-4	CASRMAGGQETQYF
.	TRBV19	CASSIFKGDSYNSPLHF
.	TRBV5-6	CASSLAALNTEAFF